The 14 T cell receptor beta chains in this list originate from one sample, sequenced in a study of control samples from healthy donors and cancer patients. TCRdb keeps only in-frame clones here, not all; method: immunoSEQ multiplex PCR. The top ten hold roughly 1.6% of the sample, which has fewer than 200,000 clones, 90% to 95% seen once. Specimen: blood. All receptors come from a man younger than 30 in good health.

The table lists this clone with a count of one. The V gene is TRBV6-1, the J gene TRBJ2-7; 8 nucleotides agree with TRBD1. CDR3 size: 14 residues. Looked up from germline, CDR1 is MNHNS and CDR2 is SASEGT. Unmatched junction bases numbered 2, after V lost 1 base and J lost 3 bases. The CDR3, as DNA: TGTGCCAGCAGTGAAGGAGGACAGGGCTACGAGCAGTACTTC. Translated: CASSEGGQGYEQYF.

The J gene is TRBJ2-7, the V gene TRBV3-1 (or the pseudogene TRBV3-2); TRBD2 matches at 12 bases. From germline, CDR1 is LGHDT and CDR2 YNNKEL (reference sequence). The junction had 4 bases not matched to a gene; V was cut back by 3 bases and J by 10 bases. The CDR3 is 13 amino acids. CDR3 sequence: CASSQLAGGLQYF. The CDR3 region has the DNA TGTGCCAGCAGCCAGCTAGCGGGGGGGCTTCAGTACTTC.

The chain employs TRBV6-5 and TRBJ2-3; D unresolved. Germline assignment: CDR1 MNHEY and CDR2 SVGAGI. The V end lost 2 bases, the J end lost 1 base, and 10 bases lay between the germline ends. This CDR3 is 15 amino acids long. CDR3 nucleotide sequence: TGTGCCAGCAGTTACGGTGCGGTGGGCACAGATACGCAGTATTTT. It encodes CASSYGAVGTDTQYF.

The genes are TRBV2 and TRBJ1-1; D unclear. Germline V CDR1 and CDR2: SNHLY, FYNNEI. The germline V and J ends were trimmed by 5 bases and 0 bases, with 10 bases remaining between them. The CDR3 runs to 14 residues. The CDR3 DNA follows: TGTGCCAGCAGTCCCAACGAGATGAACACTGAAGCTTTCTTT. Translating it yields CASSPNEMNTEAFF.

J is TRBJ2-3 and V is TRBV11-3; the D gene is possibly TRBD1 (6 bases). CDR1 is SGHNT, CDR2 YENEEA, per germline. The CDR3 sequence is 14 residues long. With 8 bases removed from V and 0 bases from J, the gap between germline ends came to 12 bases. For the CDR3, the DNA is TGTGCCAGCTCTACAGGGCCCAGCACAGATACGCAGTATTTT. This translates into CASSTGPSTDTQYF.

This chain connects TRBV28 to TRBJ1-4; no clear D. CDR1 and CDR2 (germline): MDHEN, SYDVKM. The CDR3 length is 14 residues. The V and J ends lost 2 bases and 7 bases respectively, with 11 bases between them. This CDR3 is CASSLTEVGEKLFF. The DNA of the CDR3 is TGTGCCAGCAGTTTAACCGAGGTTGGTGAAAAACTGTTTTTT.

This chain connects TRBV5-1 to TRBJ2-3, with 13 bases identical to TRBD2. The germline CDR1 and CDR2 sequences are SGHRS and YFSETQ. The CDR3 contains 20 residues. After removal of 3 bases from V and 4 bases from J, the junction contained 17 bases not matched to a gene. In DNA form, the CDR3 reads TGCGCCAGCAGCTCCTCGCGGGGACTAGCGGGGCCCCTCAGCGCAGATACGCAGTATTTT. It specifies CASSSSRGLAGPLSADTQYF.

The chain links TRBV15 to TRBJ2-1, with unresolved D. This CDR3 contains 15 residues. Germline CDR1 reads LNHNV; CDR2 reads YYDKDF (reference sequence). Trimming took 5 bases from V and 7 from J, leaving 18 bases between them. The CDR3 nucleotides read TGTGCCACCAGCGTATCATTCCTCCGAGGAAATGAGCAGTTCTTC. Translation gives CATSVSFLRGNEQFF.

The table lists this clone with a few counts. The chain recombines TRBV2 with TRBJ2-7; weak D call: TRBD2 (6 bases). V gave up 0 bases and J gave up 6 bases, with 15 bases separating them. Germline V gene lookup returns CDR1 SNHLY and CDR2 FYNNEI. The CDR3 consists of 15 residues. The CDR3 here is CASSEASGWYGEQYF. The CDR3 nucleotides are TGTGCCAGCAGTGAAGCGAGCGGGTGGTATGGCGAGCAGTACTTC.

The CDR3 reads CASSQGQGIFHEQYF. The CDR3 region has the DNA TGTGCCAGCAGCCAAGGACAGGGGATTTTCCACGAGCAGTACTTC. The chain has TRBV3-1 (or the pseudogene TRBV3-2) and TRBJ2-7; 8 positions match TRBD1. The junction had 7 bases not matched to a gene; V was cut back by 1 base and J by 5 bases. The V gene's germline CDR1 is LGHDT and CDR2 YNNKEL (reference sequence). The CDR3 loop spans 15 amino acids.

CDR3 sequence: CASSGVSAIYEQYF. The CDR3 DNA is TGTGCCTCCTCAGGGGTCTCAGCCATATACGAGCAGTACTTC. The chain joins TRBV10-3 to TRBJ2-7; maybe TRBD1 (6 bases). V was pared by 11 bases and J by 4 bases, with 21 bases between. The V gene's germline CDR1 is ENHRY and CDR2 SYGVKD. The CDR3 covers 14 residues.

This chain links TRBV11-3 with TRBJ2-7; weak D call: TRBD2 (6 bases). This CDR3 spans 13 amino acids. With 3 bases removed from V and 7 bases from J, the gap between germline ends came to 13 bases. Germline CDR1 is SGHNT and CDR2 is YENEEA. CDR3 coding DNA: TGTGCCAGCAGCTTGGGATCGGGGAGGGAGCAGTACTTC. Protein: CASSLGSGREQYF.

J is TRBJ1-6 and V is TRBV7-8; 7 nucleotides match TRBD1. The CDR3 loop spans 15 amino acids. Unmatched junction bases numbered 4, after V lost 0 bases and J lost 8 bases. The germline V gene has CDR1 SGHVS and CDR2 FQNEAQ. Here the CDR3 DNA reads TGTGCCAGCAGCTTAGCGGGGGACAGATATTCACCCCTCCACTTT. This codes for CASSLAGDRYSPLHF.

This clone has only one observation. V usage is TRBV4-1 and J usage is TRBJ1-3, with TRBD1 identical over 7 bases. CDR3 length: 14 residues. CDR1 is MGHRA and CDR2 is YSYEKL in the germline V gene. Germline trimming cut 4 bases from V and 3 bases from J; bases unmatched to any gene: 3. The CDR3, as DNA: TGCGCCAGCAGCCGGGGGACAGATGGAAACACCATATATTTT. Encoded protein: CASSRGTDGNTIYF.